This TCR beta chain was captured by sequencing in a study of blood T cell repertoires in COVID-19. At the level of the study: The United States, Italy and Spain provided the acute and convalescent COVID-19 samples.

Original processing methods: Estimated nucleated cell counts came from reference gene primer amplification. Measured with immunoSEQ multiplex PCR; TCRdb has only the in-frame clones, and not every one. That table supplies the V and J calls and clone size; D and trimming were determined from the DNA. Of hundreds of thousands of clones listed, roughly 90% are singletons. Each participant's cohort was designated according to participant-reported clinical history. The sample was PBMCs or T cells enriched from blood (not recorded which). The TCR was taken from a woman aged 25 to 39 who had recovered from COVID-19.

CDR3 protein: CASSLPGGSRTYEQYF. CDR3 nucleotide sequence: TGTGCCAGCAGCCTTCCCGGGGGAAGCAGGACCTACGAGCAGTACTTC. The chain joins TRBV6-2 or TRBV6-3 to TRBJ2-7; a possible D gene is TRBD2 (6 bases). Germline CDR1 and CDR2: MNHEY and SVGEGT. Trimming took off 6 bases at V and 2 bases at J, with 20 bases between the two ends. The CDR3 spans 16 residues.